The entry below gives a single T cell receptor beta chain sequence along with its context. Data came from immunoSEQ multiplex PCR; TCRdb stores just in-frame clones and leaves some out. The data hold some 90,000 clones, with 91% observed a single time. Trimming took 5 bases from V and 5 from J; bases not matched to a gene: 11. This CDR3 has 17 amino acids. The germline gives CDR1 MNHEY, CDR2 SMNVEV (reference sequence). The data originate from a study of OX40 agonist ivuxolimab in advanced cancers. Sequencing used CD4+ or CD8+ T cells sorted from blood, obtained in a trial of the OX40 agonist ivuxolimab. V and J are TRBV27 and TRBJ2-7, with 14 bases fitting TRBD2. The receptor's source is an adult with an advanced solid tumor such as melanoma, head and neck, liver or kidney cancer. This chain's CDR3 is CASSPRGLAGATHEQYF. DNA for the CDR3: TGTGCCAGCAGTCCCCGGGGACTAGCGGGAGCAACCCACGAGCAGTACTTC.